This T cell receptor beta chain was profiled in a study of blood T cell repertoires in COVID-19. In germline, CDR1 is SGHTA, CDR2 FQGNSA. The CDR3 has 15 amino acids. Trimming removed 5 bases at V and 4 bases at J, with 14 bases between. Participants reported their clinical history, and cohort assignment relied on those reports. The assay was immunoSEQ multiplex PCR, and TCRdb's table has in-frame clones only and misses some. The sample holds 200,000 to 300,000 clones, about 87% seen once. Material for sequencing was PBMCs or T cells enriched from blood (not recorded which). The V call is TRBV7-2, the J call TRBJ1-4, with D possibly being TRBD1 (6 bases). This TCR was sampled from a woman between 40 and 50 years old with acute COVID-19. CDR3 amino acids: CASSPGDTDNEKLFF. The CDR3 coding sequence is TGTGCCAGCAGCCCCGGGGACACTGATAATGAAAAACTGTTTTTT.